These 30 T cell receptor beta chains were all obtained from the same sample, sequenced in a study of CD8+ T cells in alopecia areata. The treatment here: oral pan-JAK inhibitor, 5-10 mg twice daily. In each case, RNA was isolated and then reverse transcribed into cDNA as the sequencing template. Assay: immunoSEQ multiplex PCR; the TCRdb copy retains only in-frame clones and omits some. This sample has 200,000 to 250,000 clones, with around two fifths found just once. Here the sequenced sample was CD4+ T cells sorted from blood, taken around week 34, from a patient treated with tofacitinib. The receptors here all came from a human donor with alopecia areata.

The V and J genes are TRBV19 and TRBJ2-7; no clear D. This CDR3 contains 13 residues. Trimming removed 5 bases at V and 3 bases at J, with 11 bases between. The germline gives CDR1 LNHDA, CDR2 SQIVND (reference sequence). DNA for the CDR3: TGTGCCAGTAGTGATACAGTATTCTACGAGCAGTACTTC. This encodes CASSDTVFYEQYF.

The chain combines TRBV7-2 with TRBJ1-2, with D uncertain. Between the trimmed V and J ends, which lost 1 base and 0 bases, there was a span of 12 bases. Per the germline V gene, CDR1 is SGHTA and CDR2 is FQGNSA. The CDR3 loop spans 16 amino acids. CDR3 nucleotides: TGTGCCAGCAGCTTAGAAACCTGGAGGCCTAACTATGGCTACACCTTC. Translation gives CASSLETWRPNYGYTF.

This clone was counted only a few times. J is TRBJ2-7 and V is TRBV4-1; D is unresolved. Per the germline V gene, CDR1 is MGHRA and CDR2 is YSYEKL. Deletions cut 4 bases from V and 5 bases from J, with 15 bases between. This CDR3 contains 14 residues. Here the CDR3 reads CASSRRPMEDEQYF. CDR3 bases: TGCGCCAGCAGCCGCCGTCCGATGGAAGACGAGCAGTACTTC.

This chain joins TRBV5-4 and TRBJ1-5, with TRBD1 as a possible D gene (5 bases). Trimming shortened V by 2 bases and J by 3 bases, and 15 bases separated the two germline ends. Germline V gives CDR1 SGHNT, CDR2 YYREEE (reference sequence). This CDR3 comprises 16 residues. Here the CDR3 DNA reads TGTGCCAGCAGCTTTGGGGCCGGAGGACACAATCAGCCCCAGCATTTT. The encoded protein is CASSFGAGGHNQPQHF. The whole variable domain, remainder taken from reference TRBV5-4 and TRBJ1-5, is ETGVTQSPTHLIKTRGQQVTLRCSSQSGHNTVSWYQQALGQGPQFIFQYYREEENGRGNFPPRFSGLQFPNYSSELNVNALELDDSALYLCASSFGAGGHNQPQHFGDGTRLSIL.

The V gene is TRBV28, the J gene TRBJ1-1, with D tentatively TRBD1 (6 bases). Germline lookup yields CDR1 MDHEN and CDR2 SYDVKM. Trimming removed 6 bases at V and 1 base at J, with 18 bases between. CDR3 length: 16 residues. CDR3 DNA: TGTGCCAGCAGAATCCCGGGGGCCCGACCGAACACTGAAGCTTTCTTT. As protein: CASRIPGARPNTEAFF. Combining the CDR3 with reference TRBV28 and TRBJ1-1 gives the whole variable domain DVKVTQSSRYLVKRTGEKVFLECVQDMDHENMFWYRQDPGLGLRLIYFSYDVKMKEKGDIPEGYSVSREKKERFSLILESASTNQTSMYLCASRIPGARPNTEAFFGQGTRLTVV.

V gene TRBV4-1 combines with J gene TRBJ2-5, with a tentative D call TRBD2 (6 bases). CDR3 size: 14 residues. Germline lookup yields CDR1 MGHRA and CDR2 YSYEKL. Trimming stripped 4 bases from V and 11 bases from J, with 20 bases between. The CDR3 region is CASSRATGRGEQYF. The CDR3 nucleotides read TGCGCCAGCAGCCGGGCAACGGGGCGCGGGGAGCAGTACTTC.

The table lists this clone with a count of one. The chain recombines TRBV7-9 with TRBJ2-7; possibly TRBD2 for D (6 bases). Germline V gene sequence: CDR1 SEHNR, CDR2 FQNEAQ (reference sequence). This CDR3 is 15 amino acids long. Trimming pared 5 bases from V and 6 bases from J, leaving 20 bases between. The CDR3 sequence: CASSLPGLPPGEQYF. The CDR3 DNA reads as TGTGCCAGCAGCCTCCCGGGACTCCCGCCTGGCGAGCAGTACTTC.

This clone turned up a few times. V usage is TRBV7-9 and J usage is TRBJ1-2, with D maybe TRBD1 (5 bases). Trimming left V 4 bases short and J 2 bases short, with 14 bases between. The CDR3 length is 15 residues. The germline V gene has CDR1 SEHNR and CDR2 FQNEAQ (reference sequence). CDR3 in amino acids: CASSSAGGSNYGYTF. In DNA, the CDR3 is TGTGCCAGCAGCTCCGCGGGGGGGTCCAACTATGGCTACACCTTC.

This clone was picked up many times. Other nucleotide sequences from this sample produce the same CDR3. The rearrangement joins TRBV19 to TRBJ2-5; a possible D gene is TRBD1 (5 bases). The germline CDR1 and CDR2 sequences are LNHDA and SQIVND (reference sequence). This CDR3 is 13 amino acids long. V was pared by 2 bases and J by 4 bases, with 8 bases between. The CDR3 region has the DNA TGTGCCAGTAGTATACAGGGTGCAGAGACCCAGTACTTC. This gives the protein CASSIQGAETQYF.

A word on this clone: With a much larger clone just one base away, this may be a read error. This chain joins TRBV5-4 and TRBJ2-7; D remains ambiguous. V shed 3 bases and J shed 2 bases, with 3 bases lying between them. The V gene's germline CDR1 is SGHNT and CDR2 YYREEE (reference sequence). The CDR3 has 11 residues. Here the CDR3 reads CASSSAYEQYF. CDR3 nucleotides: TGTGCCAGCAGCTCCGCCTACGAGCAGTACTTC. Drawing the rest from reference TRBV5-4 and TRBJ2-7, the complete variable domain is ETGVTQSPTHLIKTRGQQVTLRCSSQSGHNTVSWYQQALGQGPQFIFQYYREEENGRGNFPPRFSGLQFPNYSSELNVNALELDDSALYLCASSSAYEQYFGPGTRLTVT.

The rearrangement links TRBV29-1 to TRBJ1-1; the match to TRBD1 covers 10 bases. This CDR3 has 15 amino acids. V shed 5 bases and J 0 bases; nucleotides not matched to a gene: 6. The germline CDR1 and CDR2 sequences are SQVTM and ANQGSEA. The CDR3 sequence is CSVSETGGMNTEAFF. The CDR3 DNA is TGCAGCGTTTCAGAGACAGGGGGCATGAACACTGAAGCTTTCTTT.

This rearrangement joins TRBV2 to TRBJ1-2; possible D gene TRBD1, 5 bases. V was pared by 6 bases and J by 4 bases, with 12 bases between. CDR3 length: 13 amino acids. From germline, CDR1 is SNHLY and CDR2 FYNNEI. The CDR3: CASSPQETYGYTF. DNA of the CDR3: TGTGCCAGCAGCCCACAGGAGACCTATGGCTACACCTTC.

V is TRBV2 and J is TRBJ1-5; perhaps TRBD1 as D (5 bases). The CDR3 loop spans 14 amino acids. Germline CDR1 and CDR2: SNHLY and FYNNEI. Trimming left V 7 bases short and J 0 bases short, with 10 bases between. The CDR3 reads CASKRGDSNQPQHF. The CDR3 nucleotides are TGTGCCAGCAAGAGGGGCGATAGCAATCAGCCCCAGCATTTT.

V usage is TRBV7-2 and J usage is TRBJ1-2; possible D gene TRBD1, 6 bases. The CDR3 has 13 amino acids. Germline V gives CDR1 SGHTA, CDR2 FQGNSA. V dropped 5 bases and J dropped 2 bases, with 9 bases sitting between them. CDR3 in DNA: TGTGCCAGCAGCCCCGGACAGAACTATGGCTACACCTTC. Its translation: CASSPGQNYGYTF.

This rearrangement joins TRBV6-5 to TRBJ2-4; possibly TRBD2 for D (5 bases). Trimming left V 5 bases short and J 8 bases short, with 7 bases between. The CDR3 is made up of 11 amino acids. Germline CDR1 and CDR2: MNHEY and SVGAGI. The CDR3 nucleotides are TGTGCCAGCAGTAACGGGGACATTCAGTACTTC. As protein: CASSNGDIQYF.

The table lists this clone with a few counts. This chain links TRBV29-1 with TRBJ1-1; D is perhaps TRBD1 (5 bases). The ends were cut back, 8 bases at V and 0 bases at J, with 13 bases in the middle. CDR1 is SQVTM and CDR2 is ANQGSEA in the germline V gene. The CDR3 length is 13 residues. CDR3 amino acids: CSSGRQMNTEAFF. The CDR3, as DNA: TGCAGCTCGGGGCGGCAGATGAACACTGAAGCTTTCTTT.

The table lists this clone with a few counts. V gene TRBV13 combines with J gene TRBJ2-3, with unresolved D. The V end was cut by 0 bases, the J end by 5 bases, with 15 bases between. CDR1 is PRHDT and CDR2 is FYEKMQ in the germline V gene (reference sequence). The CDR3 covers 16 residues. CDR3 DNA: TGTGCCAGCAGCTTAGGGGTATTATACGTGGGAGATACGCAGTATTTT. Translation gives CASSLGVLYVGDTQYF. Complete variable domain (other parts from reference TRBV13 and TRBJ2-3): AAGVIQSPRHLIKEKRETATLKCYPIPRHDTVYWYQQGPGQDPQFLISFYEKMQSDKGSIPDRFSAQQFSDYHSELNMSSLELGDSALYFCASSLGVLYVGDTQYFGPGTRLTVL.

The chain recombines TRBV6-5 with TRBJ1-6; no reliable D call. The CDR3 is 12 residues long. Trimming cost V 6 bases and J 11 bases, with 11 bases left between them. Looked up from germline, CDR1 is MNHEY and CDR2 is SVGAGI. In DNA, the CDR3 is TGTGCCAGCAGCCCCCTTAGGACACCCCTCCACTTT. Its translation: CASSPLRTPLHF.

The chain's CDR3 is CASRSGAGTYEQYF. DNA of the CDR3: TGTGCCAGCCGTTCAGGGGCCGGGACCTACGAGCAGTACTTC. The chain recombines TRBV27 with TRBJ2-7, with D maybe TRBD1 (6 bases). This CDR3 spans 14 amino acids. The germline gives CDR1 MNHEY, CDR2 SMNVEV (reference sequence). Between the trimmed V and J ends, which lost 8 bases and 2 bases, there was a span of 16 bases.

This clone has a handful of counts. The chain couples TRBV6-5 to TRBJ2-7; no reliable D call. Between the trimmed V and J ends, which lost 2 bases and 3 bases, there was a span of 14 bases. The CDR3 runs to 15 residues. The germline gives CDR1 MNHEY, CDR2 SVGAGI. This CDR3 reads CASSYGTTPVYEQYF. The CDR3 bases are TGTGCCAGCAGTTACGGTACCACTCCTGTCTACGAGCAGTACTTC.

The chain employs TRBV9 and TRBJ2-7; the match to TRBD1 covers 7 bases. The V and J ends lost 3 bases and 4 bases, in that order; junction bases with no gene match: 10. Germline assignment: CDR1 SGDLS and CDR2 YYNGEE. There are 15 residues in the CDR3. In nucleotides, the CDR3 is TGTGCCAGCAGCGCGGGTCCAGGGGGTCAATACGAGCAGTACTTC. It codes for CASSAGPGGQYEQYF.

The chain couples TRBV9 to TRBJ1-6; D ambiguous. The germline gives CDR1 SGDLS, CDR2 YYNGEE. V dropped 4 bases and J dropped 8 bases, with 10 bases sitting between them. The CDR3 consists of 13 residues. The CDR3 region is CASSSGFYSPLHF. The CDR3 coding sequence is TGTGCCAGCAGCTCTGGATTTTATTCACCCCTCCACTTT.

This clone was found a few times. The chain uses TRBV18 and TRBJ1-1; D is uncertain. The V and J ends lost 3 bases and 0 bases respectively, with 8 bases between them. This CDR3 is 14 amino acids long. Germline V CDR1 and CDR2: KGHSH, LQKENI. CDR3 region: CASSPTVLNTEAFF. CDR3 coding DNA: TGTGCCAGCTCACCTACGGTTTTGAACACTGAAGCTTTCTTT.

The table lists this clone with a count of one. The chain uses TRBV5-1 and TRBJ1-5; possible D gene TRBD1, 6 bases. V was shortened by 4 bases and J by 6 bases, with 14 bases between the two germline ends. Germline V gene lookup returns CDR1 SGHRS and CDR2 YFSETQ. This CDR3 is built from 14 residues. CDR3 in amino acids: CASSLGGLGQPQHF. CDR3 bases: TGCGCCAGCAGCCTGGGGGGGCTCGGTCAGCCCCAGCATTTT.

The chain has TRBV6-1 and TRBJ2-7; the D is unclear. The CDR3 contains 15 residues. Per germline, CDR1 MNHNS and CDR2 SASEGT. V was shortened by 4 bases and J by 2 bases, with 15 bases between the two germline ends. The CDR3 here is CASSVFAGRAYEQYF. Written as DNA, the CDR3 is TGTGCCAGCAGTGTTTTCGCAGGTCGGGCCTACGAGCAGTACTTC.

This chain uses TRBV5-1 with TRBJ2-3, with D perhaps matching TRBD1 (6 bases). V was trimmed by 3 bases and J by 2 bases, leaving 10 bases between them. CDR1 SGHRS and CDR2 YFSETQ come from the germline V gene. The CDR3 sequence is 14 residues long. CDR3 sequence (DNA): TGCGCCAGCAGCTCCAGGGACAACACAGATACGCAGTATTTT. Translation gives CASSSRDNTDTQYF.

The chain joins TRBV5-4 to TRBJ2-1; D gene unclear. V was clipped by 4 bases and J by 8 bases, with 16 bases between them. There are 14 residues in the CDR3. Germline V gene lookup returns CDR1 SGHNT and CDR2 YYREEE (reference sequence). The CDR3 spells CASSNMGNQDEQFF. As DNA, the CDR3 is TGTGCCAGCAGCAACATGGGGAATCAGGATGAGCAGTTCTTC.

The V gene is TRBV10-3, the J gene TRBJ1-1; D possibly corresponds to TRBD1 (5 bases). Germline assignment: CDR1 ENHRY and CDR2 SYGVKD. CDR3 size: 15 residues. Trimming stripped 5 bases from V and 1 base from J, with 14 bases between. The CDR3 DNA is TGTGCCATCAGTCCTTCATCGGGGCGGAACACTGAAGCTTTCTTT. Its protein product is CAISPSSGRNTEAFF.

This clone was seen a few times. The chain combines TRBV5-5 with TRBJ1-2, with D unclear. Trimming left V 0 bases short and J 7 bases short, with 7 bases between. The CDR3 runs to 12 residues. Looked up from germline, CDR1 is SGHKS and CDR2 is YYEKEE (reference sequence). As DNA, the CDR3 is TGTGCCAGCAGCTTGGAGGGAGGTGGCTACACCTTC. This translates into CASSLEGGGYTF.

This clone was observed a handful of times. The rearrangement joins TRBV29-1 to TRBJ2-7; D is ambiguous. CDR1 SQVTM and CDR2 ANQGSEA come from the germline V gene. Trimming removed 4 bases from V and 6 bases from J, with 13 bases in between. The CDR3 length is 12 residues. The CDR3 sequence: CSVGTASAEQYF. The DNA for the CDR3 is TGCAGCGTTGGAACGGCTTCGGCCGAGCAGTACTTC.